A single sample gave rise to the 2 T cell receptor beta chains below, sequenced in a study of blood T cell repertoires in COVID-19. Generated by immunoSEQ multiplex PCR, the TCRdb table keeps only in-frame clones and is missing some. The top ten clones hold 1.5% to 2% of a sample with some 96,000 clones, 65% to 90% of them seen once. The sample consisted of peripheral blood. The receptors derive from a man older than 75 with acute or convalescent COVID-19.

V usage is TRBV11-3 and J usage is TRBJ1-1, with D hard to call. In germline, CDR1 is SGHNT, CDR2 YENEEA. This CDR3 has 13 amino acids. Trimming shortened V by 0 bases and J by 6 bases, and 8 bases separated the two germline ends. For the CDR3, the DNA is TGTGCCAGCAGCTTAGATCGGGAAGCTGAAGCTTTCTTT. Translating it yields CASSLDREAEAFF.

The chain links TRBV19 to TRBJ2-1, with a weak D call TRBD2 (5 bases). Trimming removed 10 bases at V and 6 bases at J, with 16 bases between. The CDR3 totals 13 residues. Germline assignment: CDR1 LNHDA and CDR2 SQIVND (reference sequence). CDR3 DNA sequence: TGTGCCACTAAGGGCAGCGGCTTCAATGAGCAGTTCTTC. It codes for CATKGSGFNEQFF.